The 20 T cell receptor beta chains listed next were all sequenced from one sample in a study of PD-1 blockade in mismatch repair-deficient tumors. Libraries were prepared by immunoSEQ multiplex PCR; TCRdb keeps only in-frame clonotypes and omits some of them. The sample lists tens of thousands of clones; approximately 78% were seen once. Sequenced here: peripheral blood, sampled 2 weeks after starting pembrolizumab. These receptors were taken from an adult with mismatch repair-deficient cancer.

In this sample, this clone turned up a few times. Written as DNA, the CDR3 is TGTGCCAGCAGTTCCCGACTAGCAGCCAGGTACAATGAGCAGTTCTTC. This gives the protein CASSSRLAARYNEQFF. This rearrangement joins TRBV27 to TRBJ2-1, with 7 bases that match TRBD2. The CDR3 has 16 residues. V was pared by 4 bases and J by 4 bases, with 10 bases of the junction left unmatched. CDR1 and CDR2 (germline): MNHEY, SMNVEV (reference sequence).

V is TRBV7-9 and J is TRBJ1-2; D is unclear. The CDR3 has 12 amino acids. Trimming pared 1 base from V and 3 bases from J, leaving 3 bases between. Germline V lookup: CDR1 SEHNR, CDR2 FQNEAQ (reference sequence). CDR3 nucleotides: TGTGCCAGCAGCTTAGGATACTATGGCTACACCTTC. It yields the protein CASSLGYYGYTF. The variable domain in full, with the rest retrieved from reference TRBV7-9 and TRBJ1-2, is DTGVSQNPRHKITKRGQNVTFRCDPISEHNRLYWYRQTLGQGPEFLTYFQNEAQLEKSRLLSDRFSAERPKGSFSTLEIQRTEQGDSAMYLCASSLGYYGYTFGSGTRLTVV.

V and J are TRBV19 and TRBJ2-4, with D possibly matching TRBD1 (5 bases). The V gene lost 3 bases and the J gene lost 5 bases, with 8 bases spanning the gap. Germline V gives CDR1 LNHDA, CDR2 SQIVND (reference sequence). CDR3 length: 13 amino acids. The CDR3 here is CASSIGQQNIQYF. As DNA, the CDR3 is TGTGCCAGTAGTATTGGACAACAAAACATTCAGTACTTC.

This clone was counted once. J is TRBJ2-3 and V is TRBV7-2; maybe TRBD1 (5 bases). From germline, CDR1 is SGHTA and CDR2 FQGNSA. Trimming cost V 4 bases and J 0 bases, with 11 bases left between them. This CDR3 has 15 amino acids. The CDR3 here is CASSSQGQSTDTQYF. CDR3 bases: TGTGCCAGCAGCTCGCAGGGCCAAAGCACAGATACGCAGTATTTT.

The chain combines TRBV19 with TRBJ2-6; D remains unclear. The CDR3 loop spans 16 amino acids. Germline V gene data show CDR1 as LNHDA and CDR2 as SQIVND (reference sequence). Trimming shortened V by 3 bases and J by 0 bases, and 9 bases separated the two germline ends. CDR3 coding DNA: TGTGCCAGTAGTATGGACCGTACCTCTGGGGCCAACGTCCTGACTTTC. As protein: CASSMDRTSGANVLTF.

In its sample, this clone was seen once. This sequence joins TRBV4-2 and TRBJ2-7; 11 bases fit TRBD2. Per the germline V gene, CDR1 is LGHNA and CDR2 is YNFKEQ. Losses at the gene ends were 4 bases for V and 4 bases for J; bases not matched to a gene: 9. The CDR3 has 16 residues. The DNA of the CDR3 is TGTGCCAGCAGCCCAAATTTAGCGGGAGGGCCTTACGAGCAGTACTTC. As protein: CASSPNLAGGPYEQYF.

The V and J genes are TRBV25-1 and TRBJ2-7; D remains ambiguous. The V end was cut by 2 bases, the J end by 2 bases, with 7 bases between. Germline V CDR1 and CDR2: MGHDK, SYGVNS. The CDR3 consists of 13 residues. This CDR3 reads CASSEAGTYEQYF. In DNA form, the CDR3 reads TGTGCCAGCAGTGAAGCAGGAACCTACGAGCAGTACTTC.

The CDR3 sequence: CASSEAGAVPEAFF. CDR3 nucleotide sequence: TGTGCCAGTAGTGAGGCAGGGGCTGTCCCTGAAGCTTTCTTT. The rearrangement joins TRBV19 to TRBJ1-1, with a possible D match to TRBD1 (6 bases). This CDR3 comprises 14 residues. Deletions cut 5 bases from V and 6 bases from J, with 16 bases between. The germline gives CDR1 LNHDA, CDR2 SQIVND (reference sequence).

This clone came up once. J is TRBJ2-5 and V is TRBV5-1; 12 bases line up with TRBD2. This CDR3 is built from 16 residues. J gave up 5 bases and V 3 bases, and 8 bases lay outside the gene matches. Per germline, CDR1 SGHRS and CDR2 YFSETQ. CDR3 coding DNA: TGCGCCAGCAGCTCACTAGCGGGAGGCGAACTGGAGACCCAGTACTTC. This gives the protein CASSSLAGGELETQYF.

Here the CDR3 reads CASSLTQGGYTF. The CDR3 region has the DNA TGTGCCAGCAGTCTAACACAGGGTGGCTACACCTTC. The V and J genes are TRBV28 and TRBJ1-2, with a tentative D call TRBD1 (6 bases). The CDR3 totals 12 residues. Germline V gene data show CDR1 as MDHEN and CDR2 as SYDVKM. Deletions cut 5 bases from V and 7 bases from J, with 11 bases between.

This clone has just one count. A read error may produce the germline difference seen at one junction end. The rearrangement joins TRBV7-7 to TRBJ2-7, with 13 bases matching TRBD2. Germline values: CDR1 SSHAT, CDR2 FNYEAQ (reference sequence). The CDR3 totals 17 residues. This CDR3 reads CASSHPGLAGRTYEQYF. The CDR3 DNA follows: TGTGCTAGCAGTCATCCGGGACTAGCGGGAAGAACCTACGAGCAGTACTTC. Complete variable domain (other parts from reference TRBV7-7 and TRBJ2-7): GAGVSQSPRYKVTKRGQDVTLRCDPISSHATLYWYQQALGQGPEFLTYFNYEAQPDKSGLPSDRFSAERPEGSISTLTIQRTEQRDSAMYRCASSHPGLAGRTYEQYFGPGTRLTVT.

CDR3 bases: TGTGCCAGCGGGTATGAGGCCCAGTACTTC. Translated: CASGYEAQYF. The chain joins TRBV7-8 to TRBJ2-5; D call uncertain. V lost 8 bases to trimming and J lost 9 bases, with 10 bases between them. Germline V CDR1 and CDR2: SGHVS, FQNEAQ. This CDR3 has 10 amino acids.

In regard to this clone: Other DNA sequences within the sample encode an identical CDR3. The chain has TRBV9 and TRBJ1-5, with D possibly TRBD1 on 6 matching bases. The CDR3 length is 14 residues. Trimming left V 1 base short and J 5 bases short, with 10 bases between. Germline CDR1 and CDR2: SGDLS and YYNGEE. The chain's CDR3 is CASSVLDSDQPQHF. In nucleotides, the CDR3 is TGTGCCAGCAGCGTACTGGACAGCGATCAGCCCCAGCATTTT.

The chain employs TRBV18 and TRBJ2-3; weak D call: TRBD1 (5 bases). Germline values: CDR1 KGHSH, CDR2 LQKENI. V lost 5 bases, J lost 4 bases, and 10 bases lay in between. CDR3 length: 13 amino acids. The CDR3 loop is CASSSRGPDTQYF. The CDR3 DNA reads as TGTGCCAGCTCATCTAGGGGCCCAGATACGCAGTATTTT.

The rearrangement links TRBV5-4 to TRBJ2-5, with D maybe TRBD2 (6 bases). The CDR3 contains 13 residues. V lost 4 bases and J 0 bases, leaving 7 bases between the germline ends. Germline V gene lookup returns CDR1 SGHNT and CDR2 YYREEE (reference sequence). The CDR3 nucleotides are TGTGCCAGCAGCCGGGACTACCAAGAGACCCAGTACTTC. This codes for CASSRDYQETQYF.

The rearrangement links TRBV5-1 to TRBJ2-3; 9 bases align to TRBD1. The germline CDR1 and CDR2 sequences are SGHRS and YFSETQ. Trimming at V came to 5 bases and at J to 4 bases, leaving 8 bases not matched to a gene. The CDR3 runs to 15 residues. CDR3 sequence reads: CASRHGQGTPDTQYF. CDR3 sequence (DNA): TGCGCCAGCAGGCATGGACAGGGGACCCCAGATACGCAGTATTTT.

This clone was recorded only once. This chain joins TRBV7-3 and TRBJ1-2; 7 bases are shared with TRBD1. The germline V gene has CDR1 SGHTA and CDR2 FQGTGA. The CDR3 is made up of 16 amino acids. V trimming: 4 bases; J trimming: 6 bases; junction bases outside the gene matches: 14. Here the CDR3 DNA reads TGTGCCAGCAGCTCCCCGGGGGCAGGGGGGTGGAATGGCTACACCTTC. Translation gives CASSSPGAGGWNGYTF.

This chain links TRBV28 with TRBJ1-3; 8 bases map to TRBD1. V lost 8 bases and J lost 7; bases outside the gene matches: 13. From germline, CDR1 is MDHEN and CDR2 SYDVKM. This CDR3 is built from 15 residues. CDR3 DNA sequence: TGTGCCAGCGGACTATCAGGGGGCGGTAAGAACACCATATATTTT. Residues: CASGLSGGGKNTIYF.

The CDR3 nucleotides are TGTGCCAGCAGTACTAGCGGGAGAGGCACCGGGGAGCTGTTTTTT. Protein: CASSTSGRGTGELFF. This chain connects TRBV6-5 to TRBJ2-2; 11 nucleotides agree with TRBD2. Germline CDR1 reads MNHEY; CDR2 reads SVGAGI. This CDR3 contains 15 residues. Trimming at V came to 5 bases and at J to 4 bases, leaving 3 bases not matched to a gene.

The chain has TRBV11-2 and TRBJ1-4; the match to TRBD1 covers 9 bases. Germline V gene lookup returns CDR1 SGHAT and CDR2 FQNNGV. CDR3 length: 15 residues. The J segment lost 7 bases and the V segment lost 5 bases, leaving 8 bases of the junction unmatched. CDR3 DNA: TGTGCCAGCAGCCCACAGGGGGCGGGGGGTGAAAAACTGTTTTTT. It encodes CASSPQGAGGEKLFF.